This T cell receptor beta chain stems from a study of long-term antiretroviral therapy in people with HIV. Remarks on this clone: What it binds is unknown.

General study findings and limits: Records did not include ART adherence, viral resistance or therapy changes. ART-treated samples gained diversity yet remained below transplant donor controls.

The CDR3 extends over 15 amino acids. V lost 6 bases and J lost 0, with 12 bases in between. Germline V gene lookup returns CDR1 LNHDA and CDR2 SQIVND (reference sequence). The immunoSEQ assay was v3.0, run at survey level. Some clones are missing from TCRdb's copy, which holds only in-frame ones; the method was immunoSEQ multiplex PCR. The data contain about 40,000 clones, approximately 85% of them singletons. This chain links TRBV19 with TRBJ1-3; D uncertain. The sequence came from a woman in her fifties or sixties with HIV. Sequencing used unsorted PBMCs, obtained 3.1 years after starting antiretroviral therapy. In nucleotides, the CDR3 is TGTGCCAGTAGCCCAGTGGTGGGCTCTGGAAACACCATATATTTT. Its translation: CASSPVVGSGNTIYF.